This T cell receptor (beta chain) was found in a study of blood T cell repertoires in COVID-19. On the study more broadly: Specimens from acute and convalescent COVID-19 originated in the United States, Italy and Spain. PBMCs, B-cell-depleted T cells, or T cells were the source of the cDNA or gDNA that made up the material.

CDR1 and CDR2 from the germline V gene are KGHSH and LQKENI. Trimming stripped 6 bases from V and 3 bases from J, with 9 bases between. The CDR3 is 13 residues long. In Seattle, patients joined the study during active infection and were tracked longitudinally. Original data processing: Nucleated cell counts were estimated from reference gene primer amplification. The protocol was immunoSEQ multiplex PCR, while the TCRdb copy is restricted to in-frame clones and leaves out a portion. The D gene and trimming were derived from the DNA, and the V and J assignments and clone size from that table. The repertoire has 69,000 or so clones, under 85% of them found once; the top ten carry about an eighth.

The material sequenced was peripheral blood. The chain links TRBV18 to TRBJ1-5; tentative D call: TRBD1 (6 bases). The receptor was derived from a man aged 50 to 59 with COVID-19, enrolled during active disease. As DNA, the CDR3 is TGTGCCAGCTCTCCGGGACACAATCAGCCCCAGCATTTT. This gives the protein CASSPGHNQPQHF.